The 17 T cell receptor beta chains listed next were all sequenced from one sample in a study of T cell responses to AZD1222 COVID-19 vaccine. Generated by immunoSEQ multiplex PCR, the TCRdb table keeps only in-frame clones and is missing some. The table includes 160,000 or so clones, around 93% detected once. The sample in question was peripheral blood, obtained on day 0 of AZD1222 vaccination. These receptors all stem from an adult in good health.

The rearrangement uses TRBV2 and TRBJ2-5, with 7 bases fitting TRBD2. Per germline, CDR1 SNHLY and CDR2 FYNNEI. Trimming removed 8 bases from V and 4 bases from J; junction bases left unmatched: 10. This CDR3 has 14 residues. The CDR3: CASGLADRPETQYF. The CDR3 nucleotides read TGTGCCAGCGGTCTAGCGGACCGACCAGAGACCCAGTACTTC. Based on the CDR3 plus reference TRBV2 and TRBJ2-5, the full variable domain is EPEVTQTPSHQVTQMGQEVILRCVPISNHLYFYWYRQILGQKVEFLVSFYNNEISEKSEIFDDQFSVERPDGSNFTLKIRSTKLEDSAMYFCASGLADRPETQYFGPGTRLLVL.

The sample holds one count of this clone. The CDR3 coding sequence is TGTGCCAGCAGCTTAACGTCAGGGCTCTACAATGAGCAGTTCTTC. It encodes CASSLTSGLYNEQFF. V is TRBV7-3 and J is TRBJ2-1, with a weak D call TRBD1 (5 bases). Germline values: CDR1 SGHTA, CDR2 FQGTGA. Trimming cost V 0 bases and J 3 bases, with 9 bases left between them. The CDR3 loop spans 15 amino acids.

The table lists this clone with a few counts. The chain combines TRBV29-1 with TRBJ2-1; 11 bases fit TRBD2. Trimming took 6 bases from V and 5 from J; bases not matched to a gene: 6. The CDR3 has 14 residues. Germline V gene data show CDR1 as SQVTM and CDR2 as ANQGSEA. CDR3 residues: CSVALLAGDNEQFF. CDR3 in DNA: TGCAGCGTCGCCTTACTAGCGGGGGACAATGAGCAGTTCTTC.

The V gene is TRBV4-1, the J gene TRBJ2-1, with TRBD2 matching 7 bases. Germline trimming cut 4 bases from V and 4 bases from J; bases unmatched to any gene: 7. The V gene's germline CDR1 is MGHRA and CDR2 YSYEKL. The CDR3 is 15 residues long. For the CDR3, the DNA is TGCGCCAGCAGCCCGCAAACTAGCGAATACAATGAGCAGTTCTTC. The encoded protein is CASSPQTSEYNEQFF.

The chain couples TRBV11-2 to TRBJ2-1; TRBD1 is a possible D gene (5 bases). Germline V gives CDR1 SGHAT, CDR2 FQNNGV. Trimming left V 7 bases short and J 0 bases short, with 13 bases between. CDR3 length: 15 residues. The CDR3 DNA is TGTGCCAGCACCTTCAGAGACAGCTCCTACAATGAGCAGTTCTTC. This encodes CASTFRDSSYNEQFF.

This clone was counted once. The rearrangement uses TRBV30 and TRBJ1-5; no clear D gene. Per the germline V gene, CDR1 is GTSNPN and CDR2 is SVGIG (reference sequence). Trimming removed 1 base from V and 9 bases from J, with 16 bases in between. The CDR3 extends over 14 amino acids. The CDR3 loop reads CAWSGFAVPGPQHF. CDR3 in DNA: TGTGCCTGGAGTGGGTTCGCCGTCCCGGGGCCCCAGCATTTT.

This sequence joins TRBV19 and TRBJ1-5; D might be TRBD1 (6 bases). Germline CDR1 and CDR2: LNHDA and SQIVND (reference sequence). V lost 10 bases, J lost 9 bases, and 16 bases lay in between. CDR3 length equals 12 residues. CDR3 bases: TGTGCCACGAAAGACAGGTCGAGGCCCCAGCATTTT. It encodes CATKDRSRPQHF.

This chain connects TRBV2 to TRBJ1-2; maybe TRBD1 (5 bases). Germline values: CDR1 SNHLY, CDR2 FYNNEI. This CDR3 has 13 amino acids. Trimming shortened V by 8 bases and J by 5 bases, and 15 bases separated the two germline ends. DNA for the CDR3: TGTGCCAGCGCCCAGATCTCAGGGTATGGCTACACCTTC. As protein: CASAQISGYGYTF.

The chain couples TRBV10-3 to TRBJ1-6, with 7 bases matching TRBD1. CDR3 length: 14 residues. The germline CDR1 and CDR2 sequences are ENHRY and SYGVKD. Trimming cost V 6 bases and J 7 bases; bases outside gene matches: 6. CDR3 sequence reads: CAIRPGQTNSPLHF. CDR3 nucleotides: TGTGCCATCAGACCGGGACAGACCAATTCACCCCTCCACTTT.

The chain recombines TRBV6-8 with TRBJ2-3; 9 bases match TRBD2. The trim removed 8 bases at V and 2 bases at J, leaving 8 bases unmatched. This CDR3 has 15 residues. Germline loops: CDR1 MNHGY, CDR2 SAAAGT. CDR3 coding DNA: TGTGCCAGCCCTCCCCCTAGCGGGATCACAGATACGCAGTATTTT. As protein: CASPPPSGITDTQYF.

This chain uses TRBV18 with TRBJ1-3; weak D call: TRBD1 (6 bases). The germline gives CDR1 KGHSH, CDR2 LQKENI. V was shortened by 7 bases and J by 0 bases, with 16 bases between the two germline ends. This CDR3 has 16 amino acids. The CDR3 DNA is TGTGCCAGCTGCCCTTTAACAGGGAACTCTGGAAACACCATATATTTT. Residues: CASCPLTGNSGNTIYF.

The chain uses TRBV9 and TRBJ2-3; 7 bases line up with TRBD2. V shed 6 bases and J 2 bases; nucleotides not matched to a gene: 12. The CDR3 consists of 16 residues. From germline, CDR1 is SGDLS and CDR2 YYNGEE. CDR3 nucleotides: TGTGCCAGCACCCGGGGGGAGCGGGACCTCACAGATACGCAGTATTTT. Encoded protein: CASTRGERDLTDTQYF.

This clone was recorded once. The rearrangement uses TRBV24-1 and TRBJ2-1; TRBD1 aligns across 8 bases. Trimming at V came to 1 base and at J to 8 bases, leaving 12 bases not matched to a gene. The V gene's germline CDR1 is KGHDR and CDR2 SFDVKD. The CDR3 consists of 17 residues. The DNA for the CDR3 is TGTGCCACCAGTGATTTCCCGGACAGGGAAGGTCACGATGAGCAGTTCTTC. It yields the protein CATSDFPDREGHDEQFF.

V usage is TRBV7-6 and J usage is TRBJ2-2, with D hard to call. The germline V gene encodes CDR1 SGHVS and CDR2 FNYEAQ. This CDR3 region has 15 residues. V gave up 4 bases and J gave up 1 base, with 10 bases separating them. In nucleotides, the CDR3 is TGTGCCAGCAGCTCCTTGGAAGGGAACACCGGGGAGCTGTTTTTT. Amino acids: CASSSLEGNTGELFF.

The V call is TRBV28, the J call TRBJ1-2; 7 nucleotides agree with TRBD1. The junction had 0 bases not matched to a gene; V was cut back by 4 bases and J by 1 base. Germline V CDR1 and CDR2: MDHEN, SYDVKM. The CDR3 totals 13 residues. The CDR3 here is CASSWDSNYGYTF. The CDR3 nucleotides read TGTGCCAGCAGTTGGGACAGTAACTATGGCTACACCTTC.

This chain links TRBV18 with TRBJ2-1; TRBD1 matches at 10 bases. Trimming took 4 bases from V and 9 from J; bases not matched to a gene: 15. From germline, CDR1 is KGHSH and CDR2 LQKENI. CDR3 length equals 17 residues. CDR3 bases: TGTGCCAGCTCACAGGACAGGGGGGCCAATACCATCGGTGAGCAGTTCTTC. It is translated as CASSQDRGANTIGEQFF.

V usage is TRBV27 and J usage is TRBJ2-7; D gene unclear. Per germline, CDR1 MNHEY and CDR2 SMNVEV (reference sequence). CDR3 length equals 11 residues. V was trimmed by 2 bases and J by 5 bases, leaving 4 bases between them. The CDR3 spells CASSLSHEQYF. The CDR3 nucleotides are TGTGCCAGCAGTTTAAGCCACGAGCAGTACTTC.